One T cell receptor (beta chain) is described in this entry. The antigen remains unidentified. Assembly of TCR beta libraries relied on iRepertoire HTBI primers together with Arm-PCR of CDR3 regions. Authors' data handling: In the combined samples, some 59 TRBV and some 15 TRBJ segments were identified. TCRdb passed the multiplex PCR reads through MiXCR, listing each CDR3 protein once. None of the V and J calls come from the authors' own analysis; TCRdb made them. The sample yields under 500,000 distinct CDR3 sequences, about a fifth seen once. This CDR3 is 11 amino acids long. V shed 0 bases and J shed 8 bases, with 5 bases lying between them. Germline V CDR1 and CDR2: SGHRS, YFSETQ. This sample was included in a study of regulatory T cells in long-lasting Graves disease. General study findings and limits: Segments TRBV28, TRBJ1-2 and TRBJ2-5 showed preferential usage in persistent disease. Patients with persistent disease shared 2,741 public clonotypes, outpacing the 966 shared by new patients.

The sample's time point: persistent/refractory GD, antithyroid drugs over 5 years with positive TRAb. PBMC RNA served as the TCR library source. American Thyroid Association guidelines defined Graves' disease diagnosis. The chain is built from TRBV5-1 and TRBJ1-1; D unresolved. Source: peripheral blood mononuclear cells (PBMCs), taken when the disease was refractory, from a patient treated with antithyroid drugs. This receptor was identified in a female donor with Graves disease. CDR3: CASSLVDEAFF. CDR3 sequence (DNA): TGCGCCAGCAGCTTGGTTGACGAAGCTTTCTTT.